The entry below describes one TCR beta chain. Its antigen remains unidentified. Measured with immunoSEQ multiplex PCR; TCRdb has only the in-frame clones, and not every one. The repertoire holds about 140,000 clones, with just over 90% as singletons. This CDR3 has 13 amino acids. Germline values: CDR1 SGHNT, CDR2 YYREEE (reference sequence). Trimming took 4 bases from V and 5 from J; bases not matched to a gene: 5. The data stem from a study of OX40 agonist ivuxolimab in advanced cancers. Study conclusions and caveats: At doses 0.1 to 3.0 mg/kg, CD4+ and CD8+ clones expanded.

Sequenced material: CD4+ or CD8+ T cells sorted from blood, taken in a trial of the OX40 agonist ivuxolimab. This receptor was obtained from an adult with an advanced solid tumor such as melanoma, head and neck, liver or kidney cancer. This chain connects TRBV5-4 to TRBJ2-7; TRBD1 matches at 8 bases. The CDR3 here is CASSRQGRNEQYF. In DNA form, the CDR3 reads TGTGCCAGCAGCCGACAGGGGCGGAACGAGCAGTACTTC.